This T cell receptor beta chain was identified during a study of T cells in Graves' hyperthyroidism and ophthalmopathy. General study results and limits: Among thyroid clonotypes expanded above 0.001, most also appeared in blood.

The CDR3 covers 16 residues. V lost 5 bases, J lost 0 bases, and 14 bases lay in between. Germline V gene sequence: CDR1 MDHEN, CDR2 SYDVKM. Amplified TCR beta CDR3 regions came from RNA transcripts. HTBI primers were the set used in a first-round RT-PCR of the TCR CDR3. TCRdb redid the calling of the multiplex PCR reads with MiXCR, one entry per CDR3 protein. The table records roughly 740,000 distinct CDR3 sequences, 16% of them present only once. Note on this clonotype: Its antigen is currently unknown.

The clonotype comes from a man aged 18 to 29 with Graves' hyperthyroidism. The source material was blood. The chain links TRBV28 to TRBJ2-1; possible D gene TRBD2, 5 bases. In nucleotides, the CDR3 is TGTGCCAGCAGTCCCGCACCGGAGGCCTCCTACAATGAGCAGTTCTTC. Encoded protein: CASSPAPEASYNEQFF. Complete variable domain (other parts from reference TRBV28 and TRBJ2-1): DVKVTQSSRYLVKRTGEKVFLECVQDMDHENMFWYRQDPGLGLRLIYFSYDVKMKEKGDIPEGYSVSREKKERFSLILESASTNQTSMYLCASSPAPEASYNEQFFGPGTRLTVL.